One sample yielded the 2 T cell receptor beta chains listed below, sequenced in a study of shared clonotypes between healthy human individuals. TCRdb keeps only in-frame clones here, not all; method: immunoSEQ multiplex PCR. This repertoire shows 950,000 to 1,100,000 clones, about three quarters found once; its top ten account for approximately 1.5%. What was sequenced was memory CD4+ T cells sorted from blood. Subset meaning: CD45RA-negative fraction. These receptors were taken from a man in his late teens or twenties in good health.

The J gene is TRBJ1-6, the V gene TRBV5-6; weak D call: TRBD1 (6 bases). The length of the CDR3 is 14 residues. The germline V gene has CDR1 SGHDT and CDR2 YYEEEE. Trimming took 4 bases from V and 5 from J, leaving 10 bases between them. The CDR3 bases are TGTGCCAGCAGCCCCCGGACAGATAATTCACCCCTCCACTTT. Translated: CASSPRTDNSPLHF. The variable domain in full, completed from reference TRBV5-6 and TRBJ1-6, reads DAGVTQSPTHLIKTRGQQVTLRCSPKSGHDTVSWYQQALGQGPQFIFQYYEEEERQRGNFPDRFSGHQFPNYSSELNVNALLLGDSALYLCASSPRTDNSPLHFGNGTRLTVT.

The DNA for the CDR3 is TGCGCCAGCAGCTTGGGTATCAGGACGAACACCGGGGAGCTGTTTTTT. It is translated as CASSLGIRTNTGELFF. The chain links TRBV5-1 to TRBJ2-2; D is uncertain. The V gene lost 0 bases and the J gene lost 0 bases, with 9 bases spanning the gap. CDR1 SGHRS and CDR2 YFSETQ come from the germline V gene. The CDR3 has 16 amino acids. Supplemented by reference TRBV5-1 and TRBJ2-2, the full variable domain reads KAGVTQTPRYLIKTRGQQVTLSCSPISGHRSVSWYQQTPGQGLQFLFEYFSETQRNKGNFPGRFSGRQFSNSRSEMNVSTLELGDSALYLCASSLGIRTNTGELFFGEGSRLTVL.